Presented here are 16 T cell receptor beta chains from one specimen sequenced in a study of pediatric ulcerative colitis. TCRdb's table, derived via immunoSEQ multiplex PCR, lists solely in-frame clones and lacks some. The table shows 17,000 or so clones, with approximately 69% occurring only once. During colonoscopy, one to two rectal pinch biopsies were collected. Sequenced input: gut tissue. The receptors shown here come from a girl under 18 with moderate ulcerative colitis.

In DNA, the CDR3 is TGCGCCAGCAGCTCGGTCGGGGGTTACAATGAGCAGTTCTTC. Its protein product is CASSSVGGYNEQFF. The J gene is TRBJ2-1, the V gene TRBV5-1; maybe TRBD2 (6 bases). Trimming removed 3 bases from V and 4 bases from J, with 11 bases in between. Germline CDR1 is SGHRS and CDR2 is YFSETQ. The CDR3 consists of 14 residues.

Here the CDR3 DNA reads TGTGCCAGCAGCTTGTTAGCGGGGGGTGAGCAGTTCTTC. Its protein product is CASSLLAGGEQFF. V usage is TRBV5-6 and J usage is TRBJ2-1; 10 positions match TRBD2. Germline CDR1 reads SGHDT; CDR2 reads YYEEEE. The V segment lost 1 base and the J segment 9 bases; nucleotides outside the gene matches: 1. The length of the CDR3 is 13 residues.

V and J are TRBV27 and TRBJ1-5, with D perhaps matching TRBD1 (5 bases). V gave up 8 bases and J gave up 0 bases, with 14 bases separating them. The CDR3 totals 15 residues. Germline V gene sequence: CDR1 MNHEY, CDR2 SMNVEV (reference sequence). CDR3: CASGRQLYSNQPQHF. In DNA form, the CDR3 reads TGTGCCAGCGGGAGACAGCTCTATAGCAATCAGCCCCAGCATTTT.

The V call is TRBV30, the J call TRBJ2-3; maybe TRBD2 (6 bases). The CDR3 contains 13 residues. Trimming took 2 bases from V and 2 from J, leaving 8 bases between them. Germline CDR1 reads GTSNPN; CDR2 reads SVGIG (reference sequence). CDR3 coding DNA: TGTGCCTGGAGTCGCGGGGTCACAGATACGCAGTATTTT. This gives the protein CAWSRGVTDTQYF.

This chain connects TRBV11-2 to TRBJ1-1, with unresolved D. Germline CDR1 and CDR2: SGHAT and FQNNGV. Between the trimmed V and J ends, which lost 7 bases and 0 bases, there was a span of 12 bases. The CDR3 extends over 14 amino acids. DNA for the CDR3: TGTGCCAGCAACAGAGGCAGTTTGAACACTGAAGCTTTCTTT. The encoded protein is CASNRGSLNTEAFF.

The J gene is TRBJ2-2, the V gene TRBV11-2, with a possible D match to TRBD1 (5 bases). The V and J ends lost 7 bases and 2 bases respectively, with 14 bases between them. Looked up from germline, CDR1 is SGHAT and CDR2 is FQNNGV. The CDR3 runs to 15 residues. The CDR3 region is CASTLSRANTGELFF. The CDR3 DNA reads as TGTGCCAGCACCCTGAGCAGGGCAAACACCGGGGAGCTGTTTTTT.

This clone occurred once. The gene calls are TRBV21-1 and TRBJ2-1; the D call in the table, TRBD2, was not verified against the DNA. TRBV21-1 is given as a pseudogene. The CDR3 runs 17 residues. The CDR3 spells CASSKASGTTIVDEQFF. The CDR3 DNA reads as TGTGCCAGCAGCAAAGCAAGCGGGACTACAATAGTCGATGAGCAGTTCTTC.

This chain connects TRBV25-1 to TRBJ1-2; D unclear. V dropped 3 bases and J dropped 7 bases, with 12 bases sitting between them. The length of the CDR3 is 13 residues. Germline CDR1 reads MGHDK; CDR2 reads SYGVNS. The CDR3 DNA is TGTGCCAGCAGTGATGGATACGCAGGTGGCTACACCTTC. Protein product: CASSDGYAGGYTF.

The chain carries TRBV19 and TRBJ2-1; D call uncertain. V was trimmed by 5 bases and J by 7 bases, leaving 12 bases between them. CDR1 and CDR2 (germline): LNHDA, SQIVND (reference sequence). The CDR3 is made up of 13 amino acids. The chain's CDR3 is CASSRVARNEQFF. CDR3 coding DNA: TGTGCCAGTAGTCGGGTAGCACGAAATGAGCAGTTCTTC.

The V call is TRBV27, the J call TRBJ2-2; D unresolved. This CDR3 spans 16 amino acids. V was shortened by 2 bases and J by 3 bases, with 13 bases between the two germline ends. CDR1 and CDR2 from the germline V gene are MNHEY and SMNVEV (reference sequence). CDR3 nucleotide sequence: TGTGCCAGCAGTTTAGGGATGAATAGGTACACCGGGGAGCTGTTTTTT. Translated: CASSLGMNRYTGELFF.

V and J are TRBV30 and TRBJ1-6; D might be TRBD1 (5 bases). The V gene's germline CDR1 is GTSNPN and CDR2 SVGIG (reference sequence). CDR3 length: 16 amino acids. V lost 7 bases and J lost 0, with 16 bases in between. The CDR3 loop is CAYKTDTFSYNSPLHF. DNA for the CDR3: TGTGCCTATAAGACGGACACTTTCTCCTATAATTCACCCCTCCACTTT.

This clone was seen a handful of times. V usage is TRBV7-2 and J usage is TRBJ2-1, with 9 bases identical to TRBD2. The CDR3 loop spans 15 amino acids. In germline, CDR1 is SGHTA, CDR2 FQGNSA. Unmatched junction bases numbered 12, after V lost 4 bases and J lost 11 bases. CDR3 region: CASSSQHNLAGKQFF. Here the CDR3 DNA reads TGTGCCAGCAGCTCACAACACAATCTAGCGGGGAAGCAGTTCTTC.

The CDR3 DNA reads TGCGCCAGCAGCTTAGGTGGGAATAACTATGGCTACACCTTC. It is translated as CASSLGGNNYGYTF. V usage is TRBV5-1 and J usage is TRBJ1-2; D gene ambiguous. Trimming shortened V by 2 bases and J by 1 base, and 9 bases separated the two germline ends. The CDR3 runs to 14 residues. The germline V gene encodes CDR1 SGHRS and CDR2 YFSETQ.

This clone was counted once. This chain connects TRBV28 to TRBJ2-1, with TRBD1 matching 7 bases. This CDR3 spans 16 amino acids. The ends lost 5 bases at V and 7 bases at J; junction bases unmatched: 14. Germline assignment: CDR1 MDHEN and CDR2 SYDVKM. The CDR3 DNA reads as TGTGCCAGCAGTAGAAAGGGGGCTAGGGCAAGGAATGAGCAGTTCTTC. Translating it yields CASSRKGARARNEQFF.

The genes are TRBV28 and TRBJ2-1, with a weak D call TRBD2 (6 bases). V shed 5 bases and J shed 5 bases, with 10 bases lying between them. The germline V gene has CDR1 MDHEN and CDR2 SYDVKM. The CDR3 loop spans 13 amino acids. In nucleotides, the CDR3 is TGTGCCAGCAGTCTCGGGGGTCACAATGAGCAGTTCTTC. This translates into CASSLGGHNEQFF.

The chain recombines TRBV5-6 with TRBJ2-7; D perhaps matches TRBD1 (5 bases). V lost 4 bases and J 0 bases, leaving 11 bases between the germline ends. There are 14 residues in the CDR3. Germline V lookup: CDR1 SGHDT, CDR2 YYEEEE. Written as DNA, the CDR3 is TGTGCCAGCAGCCGCGACAGCTACTCCTACGAGCAGTACTTC. Protein product: CASSRDSYSYEQYF. Combining the CDR3 with reference TRBV5-6 and TRBJ2-7 gives the whole variable domain DAGVTQSPTHLIKTRGQQVTLRCSPKSGHDTVSWYQQALGQGPQFIFQYYEEEERQRGNFPDRFSGHQFPNYSSELNVNALLLGDSALYLCASSRDSYSYEQYFGPGTRLTVT.